These 10 T cell receptor beta chains were all obtained from the same sample, sequenced in a study of shared clonotypes between healthy human individuals (dated by TCRdb to 2020 to 2021). Library construction relied on the immunoSEQ multiplex PCR assay. TCRdb's version of the immuneACCESS table is confined to in-frame rearrangements and falls short of the full clone set. An unresolved V gene accounts for under half of the shortfall where checked; the remainder is of unknown origin. The sample table records some 650,000 clones; less than 98% of these occur just once. The ten top clones hold about 0.06% of the sample. Sequenced input: naive CD4+ T cells sorted from blood. The sample's cell subset or site label is to be understood as: CD45RA+ positively selected. These receptors originate from a woman aged 30 to 39 in good health.

The chain joins TRBV5-1 to TRBJ1-4; tentatively, D is TRBD1 (5 bases). The CDR3 has 14 amino acids. The germline V gene encodes CDR1 SGHRS and CDR2 YFSETQ. Trimming stripped 3 bases from V and 6 bases from J, with 12 bases between. This CDR3 is CASSWDPQDEKLFF. The CDR3 bases are TGCGCCAGCAGCTGGGACCCACAAGATGAAAAACTGTTTTTT.

This rearrangement joins TRBV28 to TRBJ2-7; D is perhaps TRBD1 (6 bases). This CDR3 has 16 amino acids. The germline V gene encodes CDR1 MDHEN and CDR2 SYDVKM. Trimming pared 6 bases from V and 3 bases from J, leaving 21 bases between. The CDR3 bases are TGTGCCAGCAGCCCCCCGGGGACACATAAAGTCTACGAGCAGTACTTC. It specifies CASSPPGTHKVYEQYF. Full variable domain (rest looked up from reference TRBV28 and TRBJ2-7): DVKVTQSSRYLVKRTGEKVFLECVQDMDHENMFWYRQDPGLGLRLIYFSYDVKMKEKGDIPEGYSVSREKKERFSLILESASTNQTSMYLCASSPPGTHKVYEQYFGPGTRLTVT.

The rearrangement links TRBV30 to TRBJ1-3; possible D gene TRBD1, 5 bases. Germline CDR1 is GTSNPN and CDR2 is SVGIG (reference sequence). Trimming cost V 5 bases and J 4 bases, with 27 bases left between them. This CDR3 spans 18 amino acids. The DNA for the CDR3 is TGTGCCTGGGGGGGTGGAGCTTTGCACCTGCCGGGAGGAAACACCATATATTTT. It encodes CAWGGGALHLPGGNTIYF.

The chain has TRBV4-1 and TRBJ1-3; 8 nucleotides align to TRBD1. Germline-derived CDR1 and CDR2 are MGHRA and YSYEKL. This CDR3 is built from 15 residues. Trimming cost V 4 bases and J 3 bases; bases outside gene matches: 5. CDR3 nucleotide sequence: TGCGCCAGCAGCCGACCGGACAGGGATGGAAACACCATATATTTT. Protein product: CASSRPDRDGNTIYF.

The rearrangement links TRBV7-8 to TRBJ1-5; a weak D match, TRBD1 (6 bases). CDR3 length: 15 amino acids. Germline V gene data show CDR1 as SGHVS and CDR2 as FQNEAQ. Between the trimmed V and J ends, which lost 3 bases and 1 base, there was a span of 10 bases. Here the CDR3 reads CASSFTGQSNQPQHF. The CDR3 DNA is TGTGCCAGCAGCTTTACAGGGCAGAGCAATCAGCCCCAGCATTTT.

The chain joins TRBV7-2 to TRBJ1-2; 7 nucleotides agree with TRBD1. Germline values: CDR1 SGHTA, CDR2 FQGNSA. V lost 3 bases and J lost 5; bases outside the gene matches: 6. The CDR3 totals 14 residues. This chain's CDR3 is CASSFSQGRYGYTF. In DNA form, the CDR3 reads TGTGCCAGCAGCTTTTCACAGGGGAGGTATGGCTACACCTTC.

The rearrangement joins TRBV2 to TRBJ2-5; D might be TRBD2 (6 bases). The CDR3 has 14 residues. Germline CDR1 SNHLY, CDR2 FYNNEI. Trimming left V 6 bases short and J 11 bases short, with 22 bases between. The CDR3 DNA reads TGTGCCAGCAGGGGGACTTCCCTCGTACTAGAGCAGTACTTC. Translation: CASRGTSLVLEQYF.

This chain joins TRBV11-2 and TRBJ1-1; D may be TRBD1 (5 bases). The V and J ends lost 7 bases and 4 bases respectively, with 16 bases between them. This CDR3 comprises 14 residues. Germline V gene lookup returns CDR1 SGHAT and CDR2 FQNNGV. CDR3: CASTLSRGGTEAFF. CDR3 nucleotides: TGTGCCAGCACCCTTAGTAGGGGAGGCACTGAAGCTTTCTTT.

The rearrangement uses TRBV9 and TRBJ2-1, with D uncertain. The ends were cut back, 4 bases at V and 5 bases at J, with 13 bases in the middle. The CDR3 length is 14 residues. The germline CDR1 and CDR2 sequences are SGDLS and YYNGEE. This CDR3 reads CASSPRGADNEQFF. In DNA form, the CDR3 reads TGTGCCAGCAGCCCACGCGGAGCCGACAATGAGCAGTTCTTC. Together with reference TRBV9 and TRBJ2-1, the CDR3 gives the full variable domain: DSGVTQTPKHLITATGQRVTLRCSPRSGDLSVYWYQQSLDQGLQFLIQYYNGEERAKGNILERFSAQQFPDLHSELNLSSLELGDSALYFCASSPRGADNEQFFGPGTRLTVL.

This chain uses TRBV5-4 with TRBJ1-1, with a tentative D call TRBD1 (5 bases). Germline CDR1 reads SGHNT; CDR2 reads YYREEE (reference sequence). V was pared by 0 bases and J by 2 bases, with 11 bases between. This CDR3 contains 15 residues. CDR3 DNA: TGTGCCAGCAGCTTGGGAGGGGCCCTCAACACTGAAGCTTTCTTT. This translates into CASSLGGALNTEAFF.